The 26 T cell receptor beta chains given below trace back to one sample, sequenced in a study of control samples from healthy donors and cancer patients. Sequencing used immunoSEQ multiplex PCR; TCRdb keeps in-frame clones, though not all of them. Of some 120,000 clones in the sample, around nine tenths are singletons; the top ten hold more than 2%. Sample: blood. The receptors come from a man aged 18 to 35 in good health.

The V call is TRBV12-3 or TRBV12-4, the J call TRBJ2-3; no clear D gene. The CDR3 runs to 11 residues. The ends were cut back, 7 bases at V and 4 bases at J, with 6 bases in the middle. CDR3 in DNA: TGTGCCAGCACGTACTCAGATACGCAGTATTTT. Its protein product is CASTYSDTQYF.

The V and J genes are TRBV7-9 and TRBJ1-6; perhaps TRBD1 as D (5 bases). V shed 1 base and J shed 6 bases, with 13 bases lying between them. CDR1 and CDR2 (germline): SEHNR, FQNEAQ (reference sequence). This CDR3 is 16 amino acids long. CDR3 region: CASSLVLTGGNSPLHF. The CDR3 coding sequence is TGTGCCAGCAGCTTAGTTCTCACAGGAGGTAATTCACCCCTCCACTTT.

V is TRBV19 and J is TRBJ1-5; D may be TRBD1 (6 bases). V gave up 7 bases and J gave up 4 bases, with 23 bases separating them. Germline values: CDR1 LNHDA, CDR2 SQIVND (reference sequence). The CDR3 sequence is 17 residues long. The CDR3 DNA sequence: TGTGCCAGTACCCCGAGTCACAGGGAGGGAAGGAATCAGCCCCAGCATTTT. Translated, it gives CASTPSHREGRNQPQHF.

In DNA, the CDR3 is TGTGCCAGCAGCCCGACCATGGGGCAAGAGACCCAGTACTTC. It encodes CASSPTMGQETQYF. The chain links TRBV7-2 to TRBJ2-5, with D unresolved. In germline, CDR1 is SGHTA, CDR2 FQGNSA. Trimming took 5 bases from V and 2 from J, leaving 12 bases between them. The CDR3 loop spans 14 amino acids. Filled out from reference TRBV7-2 and TRBJ2-5, the complete variable domain reads GAGVSQSPSNKVTEKGKDVELRCDPISGHTALYWYRQSLGQGLEFLIYFQGNSAPDKSGLPSDRFSAERTGGSVSTLTIQRTQQEDSAVYLCASSPTMGQETQYFGPGTRLLVL.

This chain links TRBV5-6 with TRBJ1-2, with D hard to call. V lost 3 bases, J lost 2 bases, and 11 bases lay in between. The CDR3 sequence is 14 residues long. Germline CDR1 SGHDT, CDR2 YYEEEE. This CDR3 is CASSSRLTNYGYTF. CDR3 DNA: TGTGCCAGCAGCTCCCGGCTAACGAACTATGGCTACACCTTC.

The V gene is TRBV6-2 or TRBV6-3, the J gene TRBJ1-1; D is undetermined. Trimming cost V 5 bases and J 0 bases, with 13 bases left between them. The germline CDR1 and CDR2 sequences are MNHEY and SVGEGT. The CDR3 covers 15 residues. CDR3 in amino acids: CASSLPSVLNTEAFF. The CDR3 region has the DNA TGTGCCAGCAGTCTCCCCAGTGTATTGAACACTGAAGCTTTCTTT.

CDR3 DNA: TGTGCCACCAGTGAGCCCGGGACAGGGCTGTTCTTC. This codes for CATSEPGTGLFF. This chain joins TRBV24-1 and TRBJ2-1; 9 nucleotides agree with TRBD1. This CDR3 has 12 amino acids. J lost 15 bases, V lost 4 bases, and 6 bases had no gene match. Germline loops: CDR1 KGHDR, CDR2 SFDVKD.

The chain carries TRBV25-1 and TRBJ2-1, with 7 bases identical to TRBD2. The CDR3 contains 16 residues. The V gene's germline CDR1 is MGHDK and CDR2 SYGVNS. With 1 base clipped from V and 1 base from J, the junction kept 4 bases outside the gene matches. The CDR3 DNA is TGTGCCAGCAGTGAATTGAGCGGGGATTCCTACAATGAGCAGTTCTTC. Its protein is CASSELSGDSYNEQFF.

This chain connects TRBV5-1 to TRBJ2-3; 9 nucleotides agree with TRBD1. Germline V gene sequence: CDR1 SGHRS, CDR2 YFSETQ. V gave up 1 base and J gave up 6 bases; unmatched junction bases: 6. This CDR3 contains 15 residues. Here the CDR3 reads CASSLTGQGSDTQYF. The CDR3 DNA is TGCGCCAGCAGCTTGACGGGACAGGGATCTGATACGCAGTATTTT. Looking up the rest from reference TRBV5-1 and TRBJ2-3 gives the full variable domain: KAGVTQTPRYLIKTRGQQVTLSCSPISGHRSVSWYQQTPGQGLQFLFEYFSETQRNKGNFPGRFSGRQFSNSRSEMNVSTLELGDSALYLCASSLTGQGSDTQYFGPGTRLTVL.

This clone appeared once. The V and J genes are TRBV27 and TRBJ1-1, with D maybe TRBD1 (5 bases). V lost 2 bases to trimming and J lost 1 base, with 11 bases between them. The CDR3 totals 15 residues. Germline V gene data show CDR1 as MNHEY and CDR2 as SMNVEV (reference sequence). CDR3 coding DNA: TGTGCCAGCAGTTTAGACGGAGGGGAGAACACTGAAGCTTTCTTT. It yields the protein CASSLDGGENTEAFF.

V gene TRBV10-1 combines with J gene TRBJ2-3; tentatively, D is TRBD2 (6 bases). The germline CDR1 and CDR2 sequences are WNHNN and SYGVQD (reference sequence). V shed 5 bases and J shed 9 bases, with 15 bases lying between them. The CDR3 totals 13 residues. The CDR3 DNA is TGCGCCAGCAGTCAATCCTGGGCGGGGACGCAGTATTTT. Translated, it gives CASSQSWAGTQYF.

The chain joins TRBV5-1 to TRBJ2-1, with 8 bases matching TRBD1. From germline, CDR1 is SGHRS and CDR2 YFSETQ. J was trimmed by 0 bases and V by 4 bases; bases with no gene match: 6. The CDR3 is 16 amino acids. The CDR3 here is CASSQGTGGSYNEQFF. In DNA form, the CDR3 reads TGCGCCAGCAGCCAGGGCACAGGGGGCTCCTACAATGAGCAGTTCTTC.

V gene TRBV19 combines with J gene TRBJ1-5; D uncertain. CDR1 and CDR2 from the germline V gene are LNHDA and SQIVND (reference sequence). The CDR3 has 12 residues. V was pared by 3 bases and J by 8 bases, with 8 bases between. The CDR3 is CASSIYREPQHF. The CDR3 DNA sequence: TGTGCCAGTAGTATTTATAGGGAGCCCCAGCATTTT.

This clone has a single count. V gene TRBV3-1 (or the pseudogene TRBV3-2) combines with J gene TRBJ2-1; D is perhaps TRBD2 (7 bases). CDR3 size: 14 residues. CDR1 and CDR2 (germline): LGHDT, YNNKEL (reference sequence). V lost 5 bases and J 4 bases, leaving 12 bases between the germline ends. In DNA form, the CDR3 reads TGTGCCAGCAGCGGGGGGGCCCGGTACAATGAGCAGTTCTTC. Encoded protein: CASSGGARYNEQFF.

This chain links TRBV10-3 with TRBJ2-2, with 13 bases that match TRBD2. CDR3 length: 22 residues. Trimming at V came to 6 bases and at J to 6 bases, leaving 25 bases not matched to a gene. Germline CDR1 is ENHRY and CDR2 is SYGVKD. DNA of the CDR3: TGTGCCATCAGAGGACTAGCGGGAGATCGGAAGGAGGCGGCGCAGGCGGCCGGGGAGCTGTTTTTT. Its translation: CAIRGLAGDRKEAAQAAGELFF.

This clone was recorded only once. The chain links TRBV6-6 to TRBJ2-1, with D perhaps matching TRBD2 (6 bases). Deletions cut 8 bases from V and 0 bases from J, with 17 bases between. The CDR3 consists of 16 residues. Per the germline V gene, CDR1 is MNHNY and CDR2 is SVGAGI (reference sequence). The CDR3 loop is CASPPDISGSYNEQFF. The CDR3 DNA reads TGTGCCAGCCCTCCTGACATTAGCGGCTCCTACAATGAGCAGTTCTTC.

This chain joins TRBV7-9 and TRBJ2-6; 10 nucleotides match TRBD1. This CDR3 region has 16 residues. Germline CDR1 SEHNR, CDR2 FQNEAQ (reference sequence). V lost 5 bases to trimming and J lost 2 bases; unmatched junction nucleotides: 3. The CDR3 bases are TGTGCCAGCAGCCGGACAGGGGGAACTGGGGCCAACGTCCTGACTTTC. This encodes CASSRTGGTGANVLTF.

The V and J genes are TRBV28 and TRBJ1-1; D might be TRBD1 (6 bases). Trimming stripped 2 bases from V and 0 bases from J, with 10 bases between. Germline CDR1 is MDHEN and CDR2 is SYDVKM. This CDR3 spans 15 amino acids. Written as DNA, the CDR3 is TGTGCCAGCAGTTTAAGGACAGACTTGAACACTGAAGCTTTCTTT. Residues: CASSLRTDLNTEAFF.

The gene calls are TRBV29-1 and TRBJ1-2, with D possibly matching TRBD1 (5 bases). The CDR3 has 14 amino acids. V was cut by 0 bases and J by 10 bases, with 18 bases left in between. The V gene's germline CDR1 is SQVTM and CDR2 ANQGSEA. The CDR3 DNA sequence: TGCAGCGTTGAAGAACCCGGGCCCGAAGGGGACTACACCTTC. This translates into CSVEEPGPEGDYTF. The full variable domain, its missing parts supplied by reference TRBV29-1 and TRBJ1-2, is SAVISQKPSRDICQRGTSLTIQCQVDSQVTMMFWYRQQPGQSLTLIATANQGSEATYESGFVIDKFPISRPNLTFSTLTVSNMSPEDSSIYLCSVEEPGPEGDYTFGSGTRLTVV.

This chain uses TRBV15 with TRBJ1-5; 8 positions match TRBD1. CDR3 length: 14 residues. Germline assignment: CDR1 LNHNV and CDR2 YYDKDF (reference sequence). V gave up 5 bases and J gave up 6 bases; unmatched junction bases: 6. CDR3 sequence reads: CATSPTGEIQPQHF. The DNA of the CDR3 is TGTGCCACCAGCCCGACAGGGGAAATTCAGCCCCAGCATTTT. Combining the CDR3 with reference TRBV15 and TRBJ1-5 gives the whole variable domain DAMVIQNPRYQVTQFGKPVTLSCSQTLNHNVMYWYQQKSSQAPKLLFHYYDKDFNNEADTPDNFQSRRPNTSFCFLDIRSPGLGDTAMYLCATSPTGEIQPQHFGDGTRLSIL.

CDR3 nucleotide sequence: TGTGCCAGCAGTTTCACGGGCCCGGGAGGGGCAGGGATTCAGCCCCAGCATTTT. Amino acid sequence: CASSFTGPGGAGIQPQHF. This chain uses TRBV27 with TRBJ1-5, with a tentative D call TRBD1 (5 bases). The V end was cut by 3 bases, the J end by 6 bases, with 24 bases between. The germline CDR1 and CDR2 sequences are MNHEY and SMNVEV (reference sequence). The CDR3 length is 18 residues.

The rearrangement uses TRBV30 and TRBJ2-3; D might be TRBD1 or TRBD2, each matching 6 bases. The CDR3 covers 15 residues. Trimming took 5 bases from V and 4 from J, leaving 19 bases between them. Germline V gene data show CDR1 as GTSNPN and CDR2 as SVGIG (reference sequence). The CDR3 nucleotides read TGTGCCTGGCAACAGGGTCCGGGGGTACCAGATACGCAGTATTTT. It specifies CAWQQGPGVPDTQYF.

The V gene is TRBV19, the J gene TRBJ1-1, with D possibly matching TRBD1 (5 bases). Germline CDR1 reads LNHDA; CDR2 reads SQIVND (reference sequence). The CDR3 covers 16 residues. V dropped 7 bases and J dropped 3 bases, with 21 bases sitting between them. The CDR3 nucleotides are TGTGCCAGTACTGGGGGGGGGATCTCCTCGGACACTGAAGCTTTCTTT. Translation: CASTGGGISSDTEAFF.

The V and J genes are TRBV11-3 and TRBJ1-1; weak D call: TRBD1 (5 bases). Trimming took 3 bases from V and 6 from J, leaving 17 bases between them. The CDR3 has 15 residues. Per the germline V gene, CDR1 is SGHNT and CDR2 is YENEEA. CDR3: CASSFRGGTEPEAFF. The DNA for the CDR3 is TGTGCCAGCAGCTTTCGTGGAGGGACGGAACCTGAAGCTTTCTTT. Looking up the rest from reference TRBV11-3 and TRBJ1-1 gives the full variable domain: EAGVVQSPRYKIIEKKQPVAFWCNPISGHNTLYWYLQNLGQGPELLIRYENEEAVDDSQLPKDRFSAERLKGVDSTLKIQPAELGDSAVYLCASSFRGGTEPEAFFGQGTRLTVV.

CDR3 bases: TGCAGCGTAGAGGGACCAAGGGGGGATACGCAGTATTTT. Translating gives CSVEGPRGDTQYF. This chain links TRBV29-1 with TRBJ2-3, with D perhaps matching TRBD1 (6 bases). This CDR3 contains 13 residues. The V end lost 6 bases, the J end lost 6 bases, and 16 bases lay between the germline ends. Germline values: CDR1 SQVTM, CDR2 ANQGSEA.

The chain has TRBV19 and TRBJ2-2, with D unresolved. Per the germline V gene, CDR1 is LNHDA and CDR2 is SQIVND (reference sequence). Trimming pared 5 bases from V and 0 bases from J, leaving 4 bases between. This CDR3 is 13 amino acids long. Here the CDR3 reads CASSDPNTGELFF. The CDR3 DNA follows: TGTGCCAGTAGTGACCCGAACACCGGGGAGCTGTTTTTT.